These 3 T cell receptor beta chains came from one sample sequenced in a study of monozygotic twins with inflammatory bowel disease. TCRdb derives one entry per CDR3 protein from the 5' RACE reads, leaving out DNA. The sample has 400,000 to 500,000 distinct CDR3 sequences. Sequenced: blood. These receptors originate from a human donor with ulcerative colitis or Crohn's disease, or a healthy co-twin of an affected twin (not recorded which).

This chain uses TRBV7-2 with TRBJ2-7; lacking DNA, the TRBD2 call made by TCRdb goes unchecked. The CDR3 has 15 amino acids. Germline-derived CDR1 and CDR2 are SGHTA and FQGNSA. The chain's CDR3 is CASSLDSGSSYEQYF.

The chain links TRBV5-4 to TRBJ1-3. This CDR3 contains 12 residues. CDR1 is SGHNT and CDR2 is YYREEE in the germline V gene (reference sequence). CDR3 sequence: CASSLDSSAFFF.

The chain combines TRBV9 with TRBJ2-3; checking the TCRdb D call of TRBD2 is not possible without DNA. This CDR3 region has 16 residues. CDR1 and CDR2 (germline): SGDLS, YYNGEE. The CDR3: CASSKSSGRNTDTQYF.